Below are 5 T cell receptor beta chains sequenced from a single sample in a study of T cells after yellow fever vaccination. TCRdb analysed the 5' RACE reads with MiXCR anew, one entry per CDR3 protein. This repertoire shows a few hundred thousand distinct CDR3 sequences, approximately 19% found once; its top ten account for 18%. Sample: PBMCs, taken before the yellow fever booster vaccination. The receptors derive from a man younger than 30 who received the YFV17D yellow fever vaccine.

This chain uses TRBV14 with TRBJ1-5; D unclear. The V end lost 6 bases, the J end lost 6 bases, and 3 bases lay between the germline ends. Germline CDR1 and CDR2: SGHDN and FVKESK. The CDR3 runs to 10 residues. CDR3 sequence: CASSCQPQHF. The CDR3 DNA sequence: TGTGCCAGCAGTTGTCAGCCCCAGCATTTT.

The rearrangement joins TRBV5-1 to TRBJ1-1; D might be TRBD1 (5 bases). CDR1 and CDR2 (germline): SGHRS, YFSETQ. Trimming cost V 0 bases and J 5 bases, with 14 bases left between them. The CDR3 spans 15 residues. Here the CDR3 DNA reads TGCGCCAGCAGCTTGGGGCTAACGGGGGTAACTGAAGCTTTCTTT. This gives the protein CASSLGLTGVTEAFF.

The chain combines TRBV6-2 or TRBV6-3 with TRBJ2-7, with D uncertain. V was trimmed by 3 bases and J by 3 bases, leaving 15 bases between them. Germline V gene sequence: CDR1 MNHEY, CDR2 SVGEGT. This CDR3 comprises 15 residues. DNA for the CDR3: TGTGCCAGCAGTTATGCGACGCTGAGGATCTACGAGCAGTACTTC. This translates into CASSYATLRIYEQYF.

The chain is built from TRBV6-6 and TRBJ1-5; D is perhaps TRBD1 (5 bases). The CDR3 has 14 amino acids. Per the germline V gene, CDR1 is MNHNY and CDR2 is SVGAGI (reference sequence). V was pared by 0 bases and J by 9 bases, with 12 bases between. This chain's CDR3 is CASSYSTVERPQHF. The CDR3 DNA follows: TGTGCCAGCAGTTACTCGACAGTGGAAAGGCCCCAGCATTTT.

The gene calls are TRBV12-3 or TRBV12-4 and TRBJ2-1; D unclear. Trimming cost V 5 bases and J 3 bases, with 17 bases left between them. The CDR3 length is 16 residues. This CDR3 reads CASSPYRTPSYNEQFF. In nucleotides, the CDR3 is TGTGCCAGCAGTCCGTATCGGACCCCTAGCTACAATGAGCAGTTCTTC.